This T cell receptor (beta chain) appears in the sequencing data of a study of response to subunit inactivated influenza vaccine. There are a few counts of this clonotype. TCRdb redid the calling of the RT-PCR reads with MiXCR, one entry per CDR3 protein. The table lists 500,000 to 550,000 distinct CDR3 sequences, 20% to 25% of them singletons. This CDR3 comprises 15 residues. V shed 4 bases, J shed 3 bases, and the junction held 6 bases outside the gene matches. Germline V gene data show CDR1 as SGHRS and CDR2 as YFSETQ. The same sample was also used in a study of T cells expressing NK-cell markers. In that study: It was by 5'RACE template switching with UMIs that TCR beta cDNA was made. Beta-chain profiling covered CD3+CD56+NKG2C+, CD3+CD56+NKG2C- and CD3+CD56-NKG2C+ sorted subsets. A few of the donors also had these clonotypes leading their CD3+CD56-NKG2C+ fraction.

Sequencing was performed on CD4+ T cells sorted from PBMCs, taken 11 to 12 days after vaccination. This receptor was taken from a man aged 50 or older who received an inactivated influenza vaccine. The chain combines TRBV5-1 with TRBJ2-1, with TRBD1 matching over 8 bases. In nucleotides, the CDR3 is TGCGCCAGCAGCAGAACAGGGGGTGACTACAATGAGCAGTTCTTC. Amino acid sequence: CASSRTGGDYNEQFF. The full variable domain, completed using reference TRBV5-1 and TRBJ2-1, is KAGVTQTPRYLIKTRGQQVTLSCSPISGHRSVSWYQQTPGQGLQFLFEYFSETQRNKGNFPGRFSGRQFSNSRSEMNVSTLELGDSALYLCASSRTGGDYNEQFFGPGTRLTVL.